A single sample is the source of the 29 T cell receptor beta chains below, sequenced in a study of CD8+CD57+ T cells in acquired aplastic anemia. Profiles of TCR beta VDJ and CDR3 were generated from a genomic DNA template. TCRdb passed the reads through MiXCR, listing each CDR3 protein once. The sample holds about 190,000 distinct CDR3 sequences, roughly half seen once. The sequenced sample was sorted CD4+, CD8+, or CD8+CD57+ T cells (not recorded which) from PBMCs. These TCRs come from a human donor in good health, serving as a control.

This clonotype was observed a single time. This chain links TRBV7-2 with TRBJ2-3, with TRBD2 as a possible D gene (7 bases). CDR3 length: 17 amino acids. Trimming removed 5 bases from V and 1 base from J, with 19 bases in between. Per the germline V gene, CDR1 is SGHTA and CDR2 is FQGNSA. The CDR3 sequence: CASSNRGGGPRTDTQYF. The CDR3 DNA is TGTGCCAGCAGCAACAGAGGGGGAGGGCCCCGCACAGATACGCAGTATTTT.

The chain recombines TRBV20-1 with TRBJ1-5; D is possibly TRBD1 (5 bases). CDR3 length: 15 amino acids. The V end was cut by 6 bases, the J end by 4 bases, with 19 bases between. The germline gives CDR1 DFQATT, CDR2 SNEGSKA (reference sequence). The CDR3 spells CSAPYGQGDNQPQHF. For the CDR3, the DNA is TGCAGTGCCCCCTACGGCCAGGGCGATAATCAGCCCCAGCATTTT.

The chain is built from TRBV14 and TRBJ1-2; D uncertain. CDR3 size: 13 residues. In germline, CDR1 is SGHDN, CDR2 FVKESK. Trimming stripped 0 bases from V and 3 bases from J, with 5 bases between. Written as DNA, the CDR3 is TGTGCCAGCAGCCAAGATGTGTACTATGGCTACACCTTC. Encoded protein: CASSQDVYYGYTF.

With respect to this clonotype: At one end the junction does not follow the germline gene, possibly because of a read error. The chain couples TRBV7-2 to TRBJ1-6; D gene ambiguous. The CDR3 consists of 14 residues. Germline V lookup: CDR1 SGHTA, CDR2 FQGNSA. CDR3 bases: TGCGCCAGCAGCTTATGTAGGCAGAATTCACCCCTCCACTTT. This encodes CASSLCRQNSPLHF.

This clonotype has at least ten counts. V is TRBV15 and J is TRBJ1-3, with D tentatively TRBD1 (5 bases). The CDR3 totals 14 residues. The V and J ends lost 1 base and 4 bases respectively, with 8 bases between them. Looked up from germline, CDR1 is LNHNV and CDR2 is YYDKDF (reference sequence). CDR3 nucleotide sequence: TGTGCCACCAGCAGAGGGCCAGGGGGAAACACCATATATTTT. Its protein is CATSRGPGGNTIYF.

This chain links TRBV7-3 with TRBJ2-2; 9 bases match TRBD1. Germline V gene sequence: CDR1 SGHTA, CDR2 FQGTGA. V shed 5 bases and J 0 bases; nucleotides not matched to a gene: 4. The CDR3 is 16 amino acids. The CDR3 DNA reads TGTGCCAGCAGCCGTAGACAGGGGGCGAACACCGGGGAGCTGTTTTTT. Protein: CASSRRQGANTGELFF.

Here the CDR3 DNA reads TGTGCCAGCAGCGTAGCGGGCAGGGGGGGGGAGACCCAGTACTTC. Its translation: CASSVAGRGGETQYF. The chain employs TRBV9 and TRBJ2-5; D could derive from TRBD1 or TRBD2 (7 bases each). This CDR3 spans 15 amino acids. Trimming cost V 0 bases and J 5 bases, with 14 bases left between them. The V gene's germline CDR1 is SGDLS and CDR2 YYNGEE.

In its sample, this clonotype was seen once. This chain links TRBV29-1 with TRBJ2-7; D is perhaps TRBD1 (6 bases). Trimming took off 1 base at V and 9 bases at J, with 10 bases between the two ends. The CDR3 is 11 amino acids. Germline values: CDR1 SQVTM, CDR2 ANQGSEA. DNA of the CDR3: TGCAGCGTTGAAGGGACAGAGGGGCAGTACGTC. Encoded protein: CSVEGTEGQYV.

The J gene is TRBJ2-1, the V gene TRBV6-4, with 7 bases that match TRBD1. The CDR3 runs to 15 residues. J lost 9 bases, V lost 6 bases, and 14 bases had no gene match. Germline V gene lookup returns CDR1 MRHNA and CDR2 SNTAGT. CDR3 sequence: CASSGETGPTSEQFF. The CDR3 DNA is TGTGCCAGCAGCGGGGAGACAGGGCCGACGAGTGAGCAGTTCTTC.

In the case of this clonotype: A much larger clone differs from this one at a single base, so this may be a read error. The CDR3 DNA reads as TGTGCCAGCAGACCCACAGGGGTACTTGGCAGTCCCCAGCATTTT. Translated, it gives CASRPTGVLGSPQHF. The rearrangement uses TRBV6-1 and TRBJ1-5; TRBD1 agrees at 7 bases. CDR3 length: 15 residues. Trimming at V came to 6 bases and at J to 10 bases, leaving 15 bases not matched to a gene. Germline V gives CDR1 MNHNS, CDR2 SASEGT.

This clonotype came up many times. The chain uses TRBV7-8 and TRBJ1-1; no reliable D call. The CDR3 has 16 residues. CDR1 is SGHVS, CDR2 FQNEAQ, per germline. V lost 1 base to trimming and J lost 0 bases, with 12 bases between them. CDR3 in DNA: TGTGCCAGCAGCTTAGGGACCCTTGGGATGAACACTGAAGCTTTCTTT. This sequence encodes CASSLGTLGMNTEAFF.

This clonotype has only one observation. The chain employs TRBV10-3 and TRBJ1-4; 10 bases map to TRBD1. CDR3 size: 20 residues. The germline gives CDR1 ENHRY, CDR2 SYGVKD. V trimming: 6 bases; J trimming: 3 bases; junction bases outside the gene matches: 19. The CDR3 loop is CAIRLTGGPDVFQANEKLFF. DNA for the CDR3: TGTGCCATCAGATTGACAGGGGGCCCCGATGTGTTCCAGGCTAATGAAAAACTGTTTTTT.

The V and J genes are TRBV6-2 or TRBV6-3 and TRBJ2-1; 14 bases fit TRBD2. The CDR3 runs 16 residues. The junction had 9 bases not matched to a gene; V was cut back by 8 bases and J by 6 bases. The germline V gene encodes CDR1 MNHEY and CDR2 SVGEGT. This CDR3 reads CASRMTSGGAANEQFF. In DNA form, the CDR3 reads TGTGCCAGCCGTATGACTAGCGGGGGGGCGGCCAATGAGCAGTTCTTC.

About this clonotype itself: The junction shows a germline mismatch at one end, possibly a read error. The chain couples TRBV5-5 to TRBJ2-2; tentative D call: TRBD2 (5 bases). Germline V lookup: CDR1 SGHKS, CDR2 YYEKEE (reference sequence). This CDR3 is 14 amino acids long. The CDR3 reads CASTYGANTGELFF. CDR3 coding DNA: TGCGCCAGCACGTACGGGGCGAACACCGGGGAGCTGTTTTTT.

Comment on this clonotype: One junction end disagrees with the germline gene, perhaps due to a read error. V usage is TRBV7-2 and J usage is TRBJ1-1; 7 nucleotides line up with TRBD1. CDR1 SGHTA and CDR2 FQGNSA come from the germline V gene. The CDR3 consists of 16 residues. The DNA of the CDR3 is TGTGCCGGCAGCGTAGTTGGCAGGGGGTCTAACGCTGAAGCTTTCTTT. It encodes CAGSVVGRGSNAEAFF.

As concerns this clonotype: The junction does not match germline at one end; this may be a read error. The V and J genes are TRBV7-2 and TRBJ2-1, with 11 positions matching TRBD2. Germline values: CDR1 SGHTA, CDR2 FQGNSA. CDR3 length: 17 amino acids. This CDR3 reads CATSSSPSGGSHNEQFF. CDR3 DNA: TGTGCCACCAGCAGTAGCCCTAGCGGGGGGTCCCACAATGAGCAGTTCTTC.

This clonotype was seen a few times. The CDR3 reads CASTKDRAGNQPQHF. CDR3 DNA: TGTGCCAGCACCAAGGACAGGGCCGGCAATCAGCCCCAGCATTTT. J is TRBJ1-5 and V is TRBV2, with 8 bases identical to TRBD1. Germline values: CDR1 SNHLY, CDR2 FYNNEI. V shed 7 bases and J 2 bases; nucleotides not matched to a gene: 7. CDR3 size: 15 residues.

This chain uses TRBV7-9 with TRBJ2-5; tentatively, D is TRBD2 (5 bases). The J call may be incorrect, as the DNA end agrees better with TRBJ2-7. Looked up from germline, CDR1 is SEHNR and CDR2 is FQNEAQ (reference sequence). The CDR3 loop spans 15 amino acids. The CDR3, as DNA: TGTGCCAGCAGCTTAGACGGGGATGGCCGCGACGAGCAGTACTTC. Amino acid sequence: CASSLDGDGRDEQYF.

Details on this clonotype: A much larger clonotype is one base distant, so this may be a read error. This sequence joins TRBV6-2 or TRBV6-3 and TRBJ2-7; possibly TRBD1 for D (7 bases). Trimming cost V 6 bases and J 4 bases, with 13 bases left between them. Germline lookup yields CDR1 MNHEY and CDR2 SVGEGT. The length of the CDR3 is 13 residues. The CDR3 region is CASSLQGRYEQYF. The DNA of the CDR3 is TGTGCCAGCAGCTTACAGGGGAGGTACGAGCAGTACTTC.

This chain links TRBV15 with TRBJ2-7; TRBD1 is a possible D gene (5 bases). CDR1 and CDR2 (germline): LNHNV, YYDKDF (reference sequence). V lost 8 bases, J lost 7 bases, and 15 bases lay in between. This CDR3 region has 12 residues. The CDR3 loop reads CATETELGEQYF. The CDR3 coding sequence is TGTGCCACCGAGACAGAACTTGGAGAGCAGTACTTC.

In this sample, this clonotype turned up once. V usage is TRBV24-1 and J usage is TRBJ2-7, with D tentatively TRBD1 or TRBD2 (5 bases each). The germline V gene encodes CDR1 KGHDR and CDR2 SFDVKD. CDR3 size: 14 residues. The V end lost 9 bases, the J end lost 2 bases, and 16 bases lay between the germline ends. CDR3 loop: CATSTGTAAYEQYF. The CDR3 nucleotides read TGTGCCACCTCAACCGGGACCGCAGCCTACGAGCAGTACTTC.

In the case of this clonotype: This sequence may be a read error, since a much larger clone differs from it by one base. The conserved phenylalanine or tryptophan normally closing the CDR3 is absent here, so this likely arose from a read error. The chain couples TRBV6-1 to TRBJ2-1, with D maybe TRBD2 (6 bases). The CDR3 is 13 residues long. Germline V gene sequence: CDR1 MNHNS, CDR2 SASEGT. V lost 8 bases, J lost 4 bases, and 12 bases lay in between. The CDR3 nucleotides read TGTGCCAGCTTCGGGACTTCTTACAATGAGCAGTTCCTC. It codes for CASFGTSYNEQFL.

The chain links TRBV19 to TRBJ2-1; 13 bases align to TRBD2. This CDR3 is 16 amino acids long. J lost 4 bases, V lost 9 bases, and 9 bases had no gene match. CDR1 and CDR2 from the germline V gene are LNHDA and SQIVND (reference sequence). The CDR3 is CASGGLAGPFYNEQFF. CDR3 sequence (DNA): TGTGCCAGCGGGGGACTAGCGGGGCCATTTTACAATGAGCAGTTCTTC.

This clonotype was observed many times. This chain joins TRBV4-2 and TRBJ2-3; 9 nucleotides agree with TRBD1. Germline V gene data show CDR1 as LGHNA and CDR2 as YNFKEQ. The CDR3 extends over 18 amino acids. V shed 1 base, J shed 2 bases, and the junction held 10 bases outside the gene matches. CDR3 sequence: CASSQVPGQGSDTDTQYF. The CDR3 DNA sequence: TGTGCCAGCAGCCAAGTCCCGGGACAGGGATCGGACACAGATACGCAGTATTTT.

The chain has TRBV10-3 and TRBJ2-3, with 12 bases matching TRBD2. Germline assignment: CDR1 ENHRY and CDR2 SYGVKD. The CDR3 sequence is 17 residues long. Trimming took 3 bases from V and 0 from J; bases not matched to a gene: 4. CDR3 amino acids: CAISDSGLAGSTDTQYF. DNA for the CDR3: TGTGCCATCAGTGATTCCGGACTAGCGGGGAGCACAGATACGCAGTATTTT.

A note on this clonotype: A much bigger clone sits one base away, suggesting this may be a read error. The CDR3: CASSSGQKEAQYF. DNA for the CDR3: TGTGCCAGCAGTTCGGGACAGAAAGAGGCCCAGTACTTC. The rearrangement joins TRBV28 to TRBJ2-5; 7 bases are shared with TRBD1. Germline V lookup: CDR1 MDHEN, CDR2 SYDVKM. There are 13 residues in the CDR3.

At least ten counts were recorded for this clonotype. The genes are TRBV16 and TRBJ1-6; a weak D match, TRBD1 (5 bases). This CDR3 has 13 residues. The V gene's germline CDR1 is KGHSY and CDR2 FQNENV. V shed 1 base and J shed 12 bases, with 10 bases lying between them. The CDR3 DNA follows: TGTGCCAGCAGCCAATACTCGGGGCTACCCCTCCACTTT. This gives the protein CASSQYSGLPLHF.

The V and J genes are TRBV24-1 and TRBJ2-7, with D possibly called TRBD1 or TRBD2 (5 bases each). V lost 3 bases, J lost 6 bases, and 11 bases lay in between. The CDR3 runs to 13 residues. The germline V gene has CDR1 KGHDR and CDR2 SFDVKD. The CDR3 is CATSDEAGGEQYF. In nucleotides, the CDR3 is TGTGCCACCAGTGATGAAGCTGGGGGCGAGCAGTACTTC.

There are many counts of this clonotype. The chain is built from TRBV19 and TRBJ2-4; D is unclear. This CDR3 has 12 amino acids. CDR1 is LNHDA, CDR2 SQIVND, per germline (reference sequence). Trimming stripped 10 bases from V and 7 bases from J, with 14 bases between. In DNA, the CDR3 is TGTGCCACCCCATCGGCCGGCAACATTCAGTACTTC. Translation gives CATPSAGNIQYF.